This record concerns one TCR beta chain sequence. This clonotype came up many times. The clone's antigen remains unknown. Base qualities are not at hand, and no much larger clone is one base apart. To synthesize cDNA, template-switch 5'RACE was performed with a primer carrying a 10-nucleotide random unique molecular identifier so that each TCR transcript was tagged. Each sequencing run produced over 180 million TCR-beta sequences covering 15-18 subjects. The RNeasy kit was used for extraction of total RNA. The KAPA Real-time Library Amplification kit was used to amplify TCR-beta VDJ regions with primers targeting the TCR constant region and the 5'RACE anchor. Sample indexes and Illumina adaptors were added in a first PCR, after which library yield was increased in a second PCR. After Ampure bead purification, the TCR product of roughly 650 bp was size-selected on a 2% E-gel SizeSelection system. Library quality was checked on a Bioanalyzer, concentration was measured with Qubit, and libraries were quantified with the Kapa Library Quantification kit before pooling. An Illumina HiSeq 2500 was used to sequence the libraries paired-end at 2 x 150 bp. To increase sequence diversity, about 24-32% phiX was spiked into each library pool. The paper's data handling went like this. Quality-filtered reads were processed with the UMI-based MiGEC pipeline, which removed over 75% of raw TCR sequences during error correction. IMGT germline references were used for aligning VDJ genes, and each clonotype was defined as a unique CDR3 amino acid sequence together with its V-J genes. Clonal expansion, Shannon diversity and CDR3 relatedness were evaluated with VDJtools (CalcPairwiseDistances, ClusterSamples), while phylogenetic trees were built in CLCbio workbench. Expanded clones were defined as having at least 8 unique UMIs, based on coefficient-of-variation modelling across technical triplicates. TCRdb took the public reads, trimmed them with fastp at Q25, ran MiXCR for clone calling and kept in-frame beta chains. Each CDR3 protein gets just one entry, which takes the most common genes and DNA from the rows behind it. These V and J calls rely on TCRdb rather than the paper's analysis. The sample records fewer than 20,000 distinct CDR3 sequences, roughly 15% of which are singletons. The ten largest account for roughly 13% of the sample.

Trimming accounts for 4 bases at V and 5 bases at J, while the number of junction bases matched to no gene is 4. From the germline V gene, CDR1 is MNHEY and CDR2 is SVGAGI. From the cysteine through the phenylalanine, the CDR3 covers 13 amino acids. Just the 39-base CDR3 DNA is kept, in frame starting at base 1. This sample is part of a study of neurological immune-mediated disorders (dated by TCRdb to the late 2010s). In terms of the full investigation: Peripheral blood TCR-beta repertoires from patients with HTLV-I-associated myelopathy (HAM/TSP), patients with multiple sclerosis, and healthy controls were compared in the study using UMI-based sequencing. Longitudinal samples, technical triplicates and paired sorted CD4+ and CD8+ T-cell subsets, alongside PBMC samples, were included among the roughly 100 TCR-beta libraries. The cohort comprised 68 subjects: around 15 HAM/TSP patients, approximately 34 multiple sclerosis patients and 20 healthy controls. What the study reported, not specific to this receptor: No identical CDR3 amino acid sequences were shared among expanded clones across subjects, suggesting private TCR-beta repertoires in all groups. TCR clonal expansion was highest in HAM/TSP patients and lowest in MS patients, with MS patients falling below even healthy controls.

For the unsorted PBMC libraries, 2 million PBMCs were stored in RNAlater at -80 degrees C until RNA extraction and were used to generate the libraries. Peripheral blood was subjected to Ficoll-Hypaque density gradient centrifugation to isolate PBMCs, which were then cryopreserved in liquid nitrogen. The clonotype originates from a man in his sixties with HTLV-1-associated myelopathy (HAM/TSP). The rearrangement joined TRBV6-5 to TRBJ2-5; 7 bases in the middle match TRBD1. Sequences were obtained from PBMCs. CDR3 reads: CASSSGTVETQYF. The sequenced DNA: TGTGCCAGCAGTTCAGGGACAGTTGAGACCCAGTACTTC.